In its sample, the clone carrying this T cell receptor beta chain was seen a few times. Its antigen is as yet unknown. After constant-region reverse-primer amplification, full-length variable regions underwent semi-nested PCR with Nested Universal Primer A. TCRdb used MiXCR to reprocess the 5' RACE reads, holding one entry per CDR3 protein. This table has some 37,000 distinct CDR3 sequences, over 15% appearing once. CD25-based Treg depletion was applied to purified naive CD4+ T cells. The CDR3 contains 15 residues. The germline V gene encodes CDR1 SGDLS and CDR2 YYNGEE. V was pared by 0 bases and J by 5 bases, with 14 bases between. Notes on the study in general: Larger-cohort validation covered only one TCR beta V-J rearrangement.

The rearrangement links TRBV9 to TRBJ1-2, with D possibly being TRBD1 (5 bases). The sequenced sample consisted of naive CD4+ T cells sorted from a lymph node. Subset indicated: naive CD4+ T cells, CD4+CD45RA+CD25-. This TCR came from a female donor with breast cancer. The CDR3 is CASSVEAGPLYGYTF. The CDR3 DNA reads as TGTGCCAGCAGCGTAGAGGCAGGGCCTTTATATGGCTACACCTTC.